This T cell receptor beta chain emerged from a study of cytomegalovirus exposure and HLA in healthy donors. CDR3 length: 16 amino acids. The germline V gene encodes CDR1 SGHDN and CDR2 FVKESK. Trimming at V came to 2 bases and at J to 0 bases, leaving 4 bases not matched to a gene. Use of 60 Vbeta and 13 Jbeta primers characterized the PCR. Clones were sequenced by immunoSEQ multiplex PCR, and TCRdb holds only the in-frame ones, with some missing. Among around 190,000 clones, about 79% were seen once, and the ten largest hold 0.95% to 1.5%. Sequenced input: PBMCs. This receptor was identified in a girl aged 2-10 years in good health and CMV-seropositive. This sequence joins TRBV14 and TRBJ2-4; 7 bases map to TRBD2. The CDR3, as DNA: TGTGCCAGCAGCCAATCCAGCGGGATAGCCAAAAACATTCAGTACTTC. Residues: CASSQSSGIAKNIQYF.